These T cell receptor beta chains were read from a single sample in a study of blood T cell repertoires in COVID-19. The repertoire was sequenced with immunoSEQ multiplex PCR; TCRdb's copy has only in-frame clones and lacks some. The table lists 200,000 or so clones, roughly four fifths of them singletons. The specimen was peripheral blood. The receptors were gathered from a woman between 55 and 75 years old with acute or convalescent COVID-19. CDR3s include the opening cysteine and the closing phenylalanine or tryptophan. A D gene is named only where the DNA matches it firmly.

d_call	v_call	j_call	cdr3_nt	cdr3_aa
TRBD1	TRBV28	TRBJ1-2	TGTGCCAGCAGTCAATTGACAGGGAATTATGGCTACACCTTC	CASSQLTGNYGYTF
TRBD1	TRBV27	TRBJ1-2	TGTGCCAGCAGACCACCGGGACAGGGAACCGCCCGCTATGGCTACACCTTC	CASRPPGQGTARYGYTF
NA	TRBV15	TRBJ2-7	TGTGCCACCAGCAGAGATAAGGGGTACGAGCAGTACTTC	CATSRDKGYEQYF
NA	TRBV5-5	TRBJ2-7	TGTGCCAGCAGCTTGGCGACAGTTCCCTACGAGCAGTACTTC	CASSLATVPYEQYF
NA	TRBV4-1	TRBJ1-2	TGCGCCAGCAGGTCGACAGGAACCACTAACTATGGCTACACCTTC	CASRSTGTTNYGYTF
TRBD2	TRBV2	TRBJ2-3	TGTGCCAGCAGCGCCAGCGGGAGGAGCACAGATACGCAGTATTTT	CASSASGRSTDTQYF
NA	TRBV27	TRBJ1-2	TGTGCCAGCAGTTCGAGTACCCGTTGGGGCTACACCTTC	CASSSSTRWGYTF
TRBD2	TRBV27	TRBJ2-7	TGTGCCAGCAGTTTAAGCGGGGGCCCTCCCGAGCAGTACTTC	CASSLSGGPPEQYF
NA	TRBV11-3	TRBJ2-7	TGTGCCAGCAGCTTAGGGAGCTCCTACGAGCAGTACTTC	CASSLGSSYEQYF
TRBD1	TRBV3-1/TRBV3-2	TRBJ2-1	TGTGCCAGCAGCCAAACGGGCGGGACAGGATTCAATGAGCAGTTCTTC	CASSQTGGTGFNEQFF
NA	TRBV7-9	TRBJ1-1	TGTGCCAGCAGCTTAGCTGTGTCAGGCCACACTGAAGCTTTCTTT	CASSLAVSGHTEAFF
TRBD1	TRBV7-2	TRBJ1-1	TGTGCCAGCAGCCAAGGACAGGGGCGCAGGGAAGCTTTCTTT	CASSQGQGRREAFF
NA	TRBV2	TRBJ2-5	TGTGCCAGCAGTCCCAACTACCAGGAGACCCAGTACTTC	CASSPNYQETQYF
NA	TRBV5-6	TRBJ1-1	TGTGCCAGCAGCTACGACAGAATTACCAATGAAGCTTTCTTT	CASSYDRITNEAFF
NA	TRBV20-1	TRBJ1-2	TGCAGTGCTAGTTCGGGGGAATACTATGGCTACACCTTC	CSASSGEYYGYTF
TRBD1	TRBV11-1	TRBJ2-5	TGTGCCAGCAGCCCCGGGACAGAGAAACAAGAGACCCAGTACTTC	CASSPGTEKQETQYF
NA	TRBV7-9	TRBJ2-3	TGTGCCAGCAGCTTAATTGGACTAACAGATACGCAGTATTTT	CASSLIGLTDTQYF